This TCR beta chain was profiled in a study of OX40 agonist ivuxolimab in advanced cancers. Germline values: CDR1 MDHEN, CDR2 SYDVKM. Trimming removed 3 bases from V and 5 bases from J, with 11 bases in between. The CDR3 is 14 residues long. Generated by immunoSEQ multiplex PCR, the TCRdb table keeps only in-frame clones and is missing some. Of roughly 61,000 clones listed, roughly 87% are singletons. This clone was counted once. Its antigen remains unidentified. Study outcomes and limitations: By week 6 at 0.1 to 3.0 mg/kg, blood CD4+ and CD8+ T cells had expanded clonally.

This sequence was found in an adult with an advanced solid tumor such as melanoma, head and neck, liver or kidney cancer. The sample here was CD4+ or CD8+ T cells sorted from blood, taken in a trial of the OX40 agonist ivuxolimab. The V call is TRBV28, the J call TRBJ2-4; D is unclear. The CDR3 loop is CASSFGYRENIQYF. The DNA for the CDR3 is TGTGCCAGCAGTTTCGGGTATCGGGAAAACATTCAGTACTTC.